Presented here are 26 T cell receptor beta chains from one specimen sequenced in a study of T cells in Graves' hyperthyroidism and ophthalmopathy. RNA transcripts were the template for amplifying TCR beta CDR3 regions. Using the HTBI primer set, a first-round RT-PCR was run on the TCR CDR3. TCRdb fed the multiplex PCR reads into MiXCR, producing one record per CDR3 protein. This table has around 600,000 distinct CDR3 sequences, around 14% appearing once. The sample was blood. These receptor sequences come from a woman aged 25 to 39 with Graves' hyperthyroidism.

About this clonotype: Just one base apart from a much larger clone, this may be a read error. This chain's CDR3 is CASSLSTGLDEQFF. The CDR3 DNA follows: TGCGCCAGCAGCTTGTCGACAGGGTTGGATGAGCAGTTCTTC. This sequence joins TRBV5-1 and TRBJ2-1; TRBD1 matches 7 bases. After removal of 1 base from V and 8 bases from J, the junction contained 6 bases not matched to a gene. Germline V gene sequence: CDR1 SGHRS, CDR2 YFSETQ. The CDR3 is 14 amino acids. The whole variable domain, remainder taken from reference TRBV5-1 and TRBJ2-1, is KAGVTQTPRYLIKTRGQQVTLSCSPISGHRSVSWYQQTPGQGLQFLFEYFSETQRNKGNFPGRFSGRQFSNSRSEMNVSTLELGDSALYLCASSLSTGLDEQFFGPGTRLTVL.

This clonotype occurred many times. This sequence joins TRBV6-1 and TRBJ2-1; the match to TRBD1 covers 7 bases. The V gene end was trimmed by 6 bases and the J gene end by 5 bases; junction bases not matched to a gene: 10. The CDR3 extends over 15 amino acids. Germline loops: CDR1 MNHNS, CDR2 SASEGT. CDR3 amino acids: CASSSDRGQNNEQFF. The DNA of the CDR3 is TGTGCCAGCAGCTCAGACCGGGGACAGAACAATGAGCAGTTCTTC.

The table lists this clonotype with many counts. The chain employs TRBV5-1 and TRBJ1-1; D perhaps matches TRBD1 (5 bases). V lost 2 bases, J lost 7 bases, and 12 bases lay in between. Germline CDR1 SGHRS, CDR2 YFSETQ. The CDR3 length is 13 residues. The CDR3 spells CASSFGGQGEAFF. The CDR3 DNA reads TGCGCCAGCAGCTTCGGAGGCCAGGGTGAAGCTTTCTTT.

The CDR3 nucleotides read TGTGCCAGCAGCCCTTACATAACAGGGAAGTCCAACGAGCAGTACTTC. As protein: CASSPYITGKSNEQYF. This chain connects TRBV14 to TRBJ2-7; the D gene is possibly TRBD1 (6 bases). Per the germline V gene, CDR1 is SGHDN and CDR2 is FVKESK. V lost 4 bases and J 5 bases, leaving 21 bases between the germline ends. CDR3 length: 16 amino acids.

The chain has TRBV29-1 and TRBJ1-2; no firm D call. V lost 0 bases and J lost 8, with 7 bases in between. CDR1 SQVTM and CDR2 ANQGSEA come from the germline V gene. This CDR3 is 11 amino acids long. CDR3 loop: CSVEDLNGYTF. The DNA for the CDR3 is TGCAGCGTTGAAGATTTAAACGGCTACACCTTC.

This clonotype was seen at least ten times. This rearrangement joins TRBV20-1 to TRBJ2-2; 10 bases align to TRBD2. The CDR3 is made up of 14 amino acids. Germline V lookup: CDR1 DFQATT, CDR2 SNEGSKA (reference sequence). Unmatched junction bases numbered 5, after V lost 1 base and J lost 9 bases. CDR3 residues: CSARAPSGSRELFF. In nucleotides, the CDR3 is TGCAGTGCTAGAGCCCCTAGCGGGAGTCGGGAGCTGTTTTTT.

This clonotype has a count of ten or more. For the CDR3, the DNA is TGTGCCAGCAGCTTAGCGATCTCAACTGATTACACAGATACGCAGTATTTT. Translation gives CASSLAISTDYTDTQYF. The chain carries TRBV7-2 and TRBJ2-3, with unresolved D. CDR1 SGHTA and CDR2 FQGNSA come from the germline V gene. The CDR3 is made up of 17 amino acids. The V end lost 0 bases, the J end lost 2 bases, and 15 bases lay between the germline ends.

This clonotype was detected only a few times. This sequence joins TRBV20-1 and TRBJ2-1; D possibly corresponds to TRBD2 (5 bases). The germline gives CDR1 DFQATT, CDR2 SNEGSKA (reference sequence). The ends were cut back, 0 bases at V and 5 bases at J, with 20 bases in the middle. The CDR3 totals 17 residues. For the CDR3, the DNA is TGCAGTGCTAGAGATGGGAGACGGGCCGTCCCTCACAATGAGCAGTTCTTC. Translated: CSARDGRRAVPHNEQFF.

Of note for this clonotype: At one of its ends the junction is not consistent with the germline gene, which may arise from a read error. The CDR3 DNA reads as TGCACCAGCAGCCAAGATCGACAGGATAGCTCCTACGAGCAGTACTTC. It encodes CTSSQDRQDSSYEQYF. This rearrangement joins TRBV4-1 to TRBJ2-7, with D maybe TRBD1 (6 bases). Germline CDR1 reads MGHRA; CDR2 reads YSYEKL. CDR3 size: 16 residues.

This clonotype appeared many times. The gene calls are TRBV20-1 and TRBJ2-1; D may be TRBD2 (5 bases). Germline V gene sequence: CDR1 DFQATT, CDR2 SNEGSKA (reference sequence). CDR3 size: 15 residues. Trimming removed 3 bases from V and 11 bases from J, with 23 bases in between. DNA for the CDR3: TGCAGTGCTAGCGAGTCGCGGCCTAGCTTCTGGAAGCAGTTCTTC. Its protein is CSASESRPSFWKQFF.

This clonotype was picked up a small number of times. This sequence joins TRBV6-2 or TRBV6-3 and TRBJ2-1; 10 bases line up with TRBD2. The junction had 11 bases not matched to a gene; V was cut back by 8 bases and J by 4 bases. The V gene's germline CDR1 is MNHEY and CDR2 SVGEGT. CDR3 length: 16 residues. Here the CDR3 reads CASEQTSGLVYNEQFF. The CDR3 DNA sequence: TGTGCCAGCGAACAGACTAGCGGGTTAGTTTACAATGAGCAGTTCTTC.

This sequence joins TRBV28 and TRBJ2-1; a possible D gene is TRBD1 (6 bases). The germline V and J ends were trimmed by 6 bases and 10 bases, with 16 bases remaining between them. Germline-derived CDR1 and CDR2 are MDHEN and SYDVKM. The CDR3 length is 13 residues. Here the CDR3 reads CASSLNHGQEQFF. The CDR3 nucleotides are TGTGCCAGCAGCCTTAATCACGGACAGGAGCAGTTCTTC.

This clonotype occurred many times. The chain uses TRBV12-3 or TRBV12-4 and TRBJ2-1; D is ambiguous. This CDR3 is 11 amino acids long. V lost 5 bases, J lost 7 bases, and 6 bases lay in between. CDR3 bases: TGTGCCAGCAGTCCCAGTAATGAGCAGTTCTTC. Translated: CASSPSNEQFF.

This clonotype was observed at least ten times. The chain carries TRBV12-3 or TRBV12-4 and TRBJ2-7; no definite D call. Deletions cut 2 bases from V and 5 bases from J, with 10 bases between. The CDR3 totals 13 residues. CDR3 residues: CASSLNSPHEQYF. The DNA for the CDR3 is TGTGCCAGCAGTTTAAATTCCCCCCACGAGCAGTACTTC.

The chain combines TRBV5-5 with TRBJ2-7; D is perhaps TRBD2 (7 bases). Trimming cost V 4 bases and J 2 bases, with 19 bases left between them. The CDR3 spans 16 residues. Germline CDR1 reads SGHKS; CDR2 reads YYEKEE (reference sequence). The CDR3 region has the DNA TGTGCCAGCAGCGAGGGGGGGGGGGGGGAAACCTACGAGCAGTACTTC. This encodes CASSEGGGGETYEQYF.

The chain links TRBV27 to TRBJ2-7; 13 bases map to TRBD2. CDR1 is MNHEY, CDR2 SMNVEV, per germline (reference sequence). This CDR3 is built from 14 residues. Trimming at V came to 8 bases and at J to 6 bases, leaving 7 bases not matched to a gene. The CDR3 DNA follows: TGTGCCAGCGCCGTCGGACTAGCGGGAGTCGAGCAGTACTTC. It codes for CASAVGLAGVEQYF.

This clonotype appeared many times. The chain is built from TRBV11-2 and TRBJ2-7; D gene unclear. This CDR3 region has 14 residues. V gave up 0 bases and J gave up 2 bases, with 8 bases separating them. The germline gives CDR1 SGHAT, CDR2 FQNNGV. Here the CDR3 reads CASSLEISAYEQYF. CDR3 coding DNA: TGTGCCAGCAGCTTAGAGATCTCAGCCTACGAGCAGTACTTC.

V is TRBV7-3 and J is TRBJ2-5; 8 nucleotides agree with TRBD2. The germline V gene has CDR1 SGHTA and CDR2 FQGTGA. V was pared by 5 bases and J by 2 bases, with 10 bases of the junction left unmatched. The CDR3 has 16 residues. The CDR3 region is CASSEQPTSAQETQYF. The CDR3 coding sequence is TGTGCCAGCAGCGAACAACCGACTAGCGCACAAGAGACCCAGTACTTC.

CDR3 sequence: CASSPLGPPSLLRYNEQFF. For the CDR3, the DNA is TGTGCCAGCAGCCCCCTAGGGCCTCCATCCCTTTTGCGATACAATGAGCAGTTCTTC. The chain uses TRBV12-3 or TRBV12-4 and TRBJ2-1, with unresolved D. The CDR3 contains 19 residues. V lost 6 bases to trimming and J lost 4 bases, with 28 bases between them.

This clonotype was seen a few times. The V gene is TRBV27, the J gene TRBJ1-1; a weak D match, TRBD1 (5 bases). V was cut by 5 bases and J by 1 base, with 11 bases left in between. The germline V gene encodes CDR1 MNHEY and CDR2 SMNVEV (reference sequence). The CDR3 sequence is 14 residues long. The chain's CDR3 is CASSQGHQNTEAFF. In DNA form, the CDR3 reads TGTGCCAGCAGTCAAGGACACCAGAACACTGAAGCTTTCTTT.

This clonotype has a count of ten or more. CDR3 nucleotides: TGTGCCAGCAGCCAAGATGGGAAAGAGACCCAGTACTTC. Translated: CASSQDGKETQYF. The chain recombines TRBV3-1 with TRBJ2-5; D is ambiguous. Trimming left V 0 bases short and J 3 bases short, with 5 bases between. The CDR3 sequence is 13 residues long. Germline V gene lookup returns CDR1 LGHDT and CDR2 YNNKEL (reference sequence).

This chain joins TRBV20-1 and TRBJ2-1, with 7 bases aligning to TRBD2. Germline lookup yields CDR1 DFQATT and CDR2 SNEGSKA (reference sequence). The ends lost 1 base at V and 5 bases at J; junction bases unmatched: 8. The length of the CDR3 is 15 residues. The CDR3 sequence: CSARVAAGNNNEQFF. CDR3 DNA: TGCAGTGCTAGAGTGGCAGCGGGGAACAACAATGAGCAGTTCTTC.

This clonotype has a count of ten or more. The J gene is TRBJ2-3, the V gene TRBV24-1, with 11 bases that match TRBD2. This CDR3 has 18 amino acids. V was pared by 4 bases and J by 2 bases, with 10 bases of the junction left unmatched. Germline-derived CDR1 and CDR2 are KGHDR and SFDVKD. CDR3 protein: CATSESHLLAGDTDTQYF. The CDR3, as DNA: TGTGCCACCAGTGAGTCCCACCTACTAGCGGGGGACACAGATACGCAGTATTTT.

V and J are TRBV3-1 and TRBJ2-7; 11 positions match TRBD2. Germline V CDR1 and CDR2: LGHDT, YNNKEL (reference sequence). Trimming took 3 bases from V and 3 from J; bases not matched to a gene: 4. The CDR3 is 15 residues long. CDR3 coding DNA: TGTGCCAGCAGCCAGACTAGCGGGGCCCTCTACGAGCAGTACTTC. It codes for CASSQTSGALYEQYF.

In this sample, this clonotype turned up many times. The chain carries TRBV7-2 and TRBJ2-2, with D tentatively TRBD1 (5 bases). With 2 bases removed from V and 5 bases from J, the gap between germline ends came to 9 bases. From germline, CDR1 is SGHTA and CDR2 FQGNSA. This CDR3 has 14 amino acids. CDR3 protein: CASSLPQGTGELFF. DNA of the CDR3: TGTGCCAGCAGCTTACCCCAGGGTACCGGGGAGCTGTTTTTT.

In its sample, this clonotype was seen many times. The DNA of the CDR3 is TGCGCCAGCACCCTTGGGGTTGCTAGCTCGGTGGATGGGCAGTACTTC. Protein: CASTLGVASSVDGQYF. This chain links TRBV5-1 with TRBJ2-7; the D gene is possibly TRBD2 (5 bases). CDR3 length equals 16 residues. Trimming stripped 6 bases from V and 9 bases from J, with 28 bases between. CDR1 and CDR2 from the germline V gene are SGHRS and YFSETQ.